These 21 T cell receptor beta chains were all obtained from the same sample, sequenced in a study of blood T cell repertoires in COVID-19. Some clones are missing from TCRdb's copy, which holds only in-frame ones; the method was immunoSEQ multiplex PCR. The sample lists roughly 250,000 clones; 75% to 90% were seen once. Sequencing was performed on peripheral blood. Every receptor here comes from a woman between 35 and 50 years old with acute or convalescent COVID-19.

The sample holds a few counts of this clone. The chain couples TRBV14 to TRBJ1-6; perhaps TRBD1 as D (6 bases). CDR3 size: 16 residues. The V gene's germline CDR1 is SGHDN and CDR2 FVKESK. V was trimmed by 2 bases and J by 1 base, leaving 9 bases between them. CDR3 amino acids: CASSQQGISYNSPLHF. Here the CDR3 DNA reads TGTGCCAGCAGCCAACAGGGGATTTCCTATAATTCACCCCTCCACTTT.

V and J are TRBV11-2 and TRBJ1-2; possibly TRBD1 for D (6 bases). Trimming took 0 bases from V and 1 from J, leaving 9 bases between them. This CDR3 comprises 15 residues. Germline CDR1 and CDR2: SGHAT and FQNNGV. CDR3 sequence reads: CASSLETGLNYGYTF. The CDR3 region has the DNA TGTGCCAGCAGCTTAGAGACAGGCCTTAACTATGGCTACACCTTC. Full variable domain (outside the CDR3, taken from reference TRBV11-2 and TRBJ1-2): EAGVAQSPRYKIIEKRQSVAFWCNPISGHATLYWYQQILGQGPKLLIQFQNNGVVDDSQLPKDRFSAERLKGVDSTLKIQPAKLEDSAVYLCASSLETGLNYGYTFGSGTRLTVV.

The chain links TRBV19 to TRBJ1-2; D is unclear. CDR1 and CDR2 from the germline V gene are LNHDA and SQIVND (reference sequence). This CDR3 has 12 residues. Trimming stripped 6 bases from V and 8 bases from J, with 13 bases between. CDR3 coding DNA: TGTGCCAGTAGCATCCGAGGGAGAGGCTACACCTTC. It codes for CASSIRGRGYTF.

The CDR3 DNA sequence: TGTGCCAGCAGCTCCTACGACTGGCTCCTTTATGGCTACACCTTC. Translation: CASSSYDWLLYGYTF. The J gene is TRBJ1-2, the V gene TRBV6-5; the D is unclear. With 6 bases removed from V and 5 bases from J, the gap between germline ends came to 19 bases. The CDR3 is 15 residues long. Germline assignment: CDR1 MNHEY and CDR2 SVGAGI.

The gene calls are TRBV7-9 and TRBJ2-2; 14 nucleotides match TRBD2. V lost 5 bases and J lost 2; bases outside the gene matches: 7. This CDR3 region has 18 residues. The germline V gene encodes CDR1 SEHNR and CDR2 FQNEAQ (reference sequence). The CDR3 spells CASSTGLAGGTNTGELFF. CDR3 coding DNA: TGTGCCAGCAGCACCGGACTAGCGGGGGGTACCAACACCGGGGAGCTGTTTTTT.

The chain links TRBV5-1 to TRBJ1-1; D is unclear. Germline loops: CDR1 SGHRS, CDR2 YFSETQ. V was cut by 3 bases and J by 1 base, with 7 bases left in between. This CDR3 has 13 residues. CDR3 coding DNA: TGCGCCAGCAGCTCGGAGCGGAACACTGAAGCTTTCTTT. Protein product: CASSSERNTEAFF.

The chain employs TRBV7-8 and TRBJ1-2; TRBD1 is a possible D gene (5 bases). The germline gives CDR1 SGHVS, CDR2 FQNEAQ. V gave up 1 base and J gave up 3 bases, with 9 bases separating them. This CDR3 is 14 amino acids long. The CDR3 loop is CASSLVGGDYGYTF. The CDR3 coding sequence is TGTGCCAGCAGCTTAGTCGGGGGAGACTATGGCTACACCTTC.

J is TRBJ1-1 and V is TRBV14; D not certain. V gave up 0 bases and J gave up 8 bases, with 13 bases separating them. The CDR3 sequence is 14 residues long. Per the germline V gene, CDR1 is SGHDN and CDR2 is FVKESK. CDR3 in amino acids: CASSQEYRAAEAFF. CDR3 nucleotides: TGTGCCAGCAGCCAAGAGTATAGAGCGGCGGAAGCTTTCTTT.

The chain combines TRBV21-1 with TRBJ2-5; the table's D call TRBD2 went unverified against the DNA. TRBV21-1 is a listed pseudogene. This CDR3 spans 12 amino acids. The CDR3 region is CASSGEHETQYF. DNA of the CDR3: TGTGCCAGCAGCGGGGAGCATGAGACCCAGTACTTC.

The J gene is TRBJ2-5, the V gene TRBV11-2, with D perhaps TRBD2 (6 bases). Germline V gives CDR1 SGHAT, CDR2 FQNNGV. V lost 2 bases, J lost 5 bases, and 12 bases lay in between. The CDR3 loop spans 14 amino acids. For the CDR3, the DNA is TGTGCCAGCAGCTTAACGCCTGGGGGGGAGACCCAGTACTTC. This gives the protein CASSLTPGGETQYF.

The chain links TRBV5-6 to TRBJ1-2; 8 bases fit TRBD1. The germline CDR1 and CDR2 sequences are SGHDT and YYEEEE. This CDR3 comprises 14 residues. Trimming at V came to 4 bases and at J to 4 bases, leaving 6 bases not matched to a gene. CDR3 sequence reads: CASSPTGAGYGYTF. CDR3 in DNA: TGTGCCAGCAGCCCGACAGGGGCGGGCTATGGCTACACCTTC.

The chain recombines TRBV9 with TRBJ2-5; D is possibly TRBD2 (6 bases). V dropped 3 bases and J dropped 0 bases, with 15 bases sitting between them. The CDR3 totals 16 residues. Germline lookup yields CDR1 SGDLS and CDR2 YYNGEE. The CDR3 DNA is TGTGCCAGCAGCGCAAGACTAGGGGAGTACCAAGAGACCCAGTACTTC. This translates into CASSARLGEYQETQYF.

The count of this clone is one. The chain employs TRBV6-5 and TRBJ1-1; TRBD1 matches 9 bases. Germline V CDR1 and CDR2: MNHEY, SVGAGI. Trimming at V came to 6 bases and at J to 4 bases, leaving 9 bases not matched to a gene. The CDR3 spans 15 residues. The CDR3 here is CASSGKGQGRTEAFF. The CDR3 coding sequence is TGTGCCAGCAGCGGCAAGGGACAGGGACGCACTGAAGCTTTCTTT.

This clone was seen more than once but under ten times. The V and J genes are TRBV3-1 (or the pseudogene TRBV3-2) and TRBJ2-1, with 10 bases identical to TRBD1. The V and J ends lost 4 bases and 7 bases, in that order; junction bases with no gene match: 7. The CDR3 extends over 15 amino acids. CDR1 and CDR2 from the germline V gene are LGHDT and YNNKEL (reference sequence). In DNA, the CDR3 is TGTGCCAGCAGCCCTTCGACAGGGGGCCAGAATGAGCAGTTCTTC. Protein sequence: CASSPSTGGQNEQFF.

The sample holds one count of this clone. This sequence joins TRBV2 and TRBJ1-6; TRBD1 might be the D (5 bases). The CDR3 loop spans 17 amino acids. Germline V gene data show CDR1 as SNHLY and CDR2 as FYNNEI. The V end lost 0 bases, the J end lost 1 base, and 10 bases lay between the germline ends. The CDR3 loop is CASSEASGVSYNSPLHF. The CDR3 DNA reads TGTGCCAGCAGTGAAGCGTCGGGGGTTTCCTATAATTCACCCCTCCACTTT.

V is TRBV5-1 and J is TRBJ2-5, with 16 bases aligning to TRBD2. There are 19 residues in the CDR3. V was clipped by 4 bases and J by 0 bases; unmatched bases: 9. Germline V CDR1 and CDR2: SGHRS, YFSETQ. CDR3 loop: CASSPRGLAGGSNQETQYF. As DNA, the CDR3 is TGCGCCAGCAGCCCGAGGGGACTAGCGGGGGGGTCGAACCAAGAGACCCAGTACTTC. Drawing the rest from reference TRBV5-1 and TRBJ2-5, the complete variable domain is KAGVTQTPRYLIKTRGQQVTLSCSPISGHRSVSWYQQTPGQGLQFLFEYFSETQRNKGNFPGRFSGRQFSNSRSEMNVSTLELGDSALYLCASSPRGLAGGSNQETQYFGPGTRLLVL.

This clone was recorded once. The CDR3 loop reads CASSFGESNEQFF. In DNA form, the CDR3 reads TGCGCCAGCAGCTTCGGGGAATCCAATGAGCAGTTCTTC. The rearrangement uses TRBV5-1 and TRBJ2-1; D perhaps matches TRBD2 (5 bases). Germline V CDR1 and CDR2: SGHRS, YFSETQ. V was clipped by 2 bases and J by 6 bases, with 9 bases between them. The CDR3 has 13 residues. Full variable domain (missing parts from reference TRBV5-1 and TRBJ2-1): KAGVTQTPRYLIKTRGQQVTLSCSPISGHRSVSWYQQTPGQGLQFLFEYFSETQRNKGNFPGRFSGRQFSNSRSEMNVSTLELGDSALYLCASSFGESNEQFFGPGTRLTVL.

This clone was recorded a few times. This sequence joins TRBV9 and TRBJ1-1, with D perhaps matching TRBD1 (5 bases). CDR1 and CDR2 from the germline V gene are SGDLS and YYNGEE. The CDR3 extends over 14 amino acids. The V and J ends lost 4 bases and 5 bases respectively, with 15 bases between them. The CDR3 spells CASSREGLETEAFF. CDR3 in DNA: TGTGCCAGCAGCAGGGAGGGGCTAGAGACTGAAGCTTTCTTT.

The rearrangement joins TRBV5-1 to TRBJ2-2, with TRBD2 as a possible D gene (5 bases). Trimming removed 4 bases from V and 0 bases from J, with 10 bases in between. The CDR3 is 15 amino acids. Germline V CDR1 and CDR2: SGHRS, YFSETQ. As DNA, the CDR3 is TGCGCCAGCAGCGGCGGGTCCGCGAACACCGGGGAGCTGTTTTTT. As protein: CASSGGSANTGELFF.

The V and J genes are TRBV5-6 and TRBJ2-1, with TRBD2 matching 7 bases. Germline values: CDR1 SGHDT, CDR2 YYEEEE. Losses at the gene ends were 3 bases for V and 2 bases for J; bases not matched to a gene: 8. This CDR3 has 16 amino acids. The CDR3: CASSSLMLAAYNEQFF. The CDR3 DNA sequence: TGTGCCAGCAGCTCCCTCATGCTAGCGGCCTACAATGAGCAGTTCTTC.

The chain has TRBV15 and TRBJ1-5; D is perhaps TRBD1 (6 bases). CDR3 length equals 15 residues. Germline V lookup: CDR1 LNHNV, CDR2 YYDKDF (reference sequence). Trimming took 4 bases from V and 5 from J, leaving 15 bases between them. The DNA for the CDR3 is TGTGCCACCAGCACCCCACAGGGCTTTCATCAGCCCCAGCATTTT. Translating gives CATSTPQGFHQPQHF.